Shown below are 19 T cell receptor beta chains from a single sample sequenced in a study of T and B cells in COVID-19 patients. Each TRB amplification used roughly 240-550 ng of genomic DNA from blood. TRB rearrangements were amplified by multiplex PCR with BIOMED2 TRB-A/B primers. TCRdb re-analysed the multiplex PCR reads in MiXCR, keeping a single row per CDR3 protein. Altogether over 10,000 distinct CDR3 sequences are present, 25% being singletons, with the ten largest covering under 4.5%. Sequenced input: blood. The receptors come from a human donor who had recovered from COVID-19.

By share, this clonotype ranks as medium-sized (0.01 to 0.1%). The chain recombines TRBV6-5 with TRBJ2-1, with TRBD2 matching over 7 bases. Trimming cost V 4 bases and J 3 bases; bases outside gene matches: 9. The germline V gene encodes CDR1 MNHEY and CDR2 SVGAGI. This CDR3 region has 16 residues. The CDR3 is CASSSAPGRGYNEQFF. The CDR3 coding sequence is TGTGCCAGCAGTTCCGCTCCAGGGAGGGGCTACAATGAGCAGTTCTTC.

Worth noting for this clonotype: A much bigger clone sits one base away, suggesting this may be a read error. The J gene is TRBJ2-3, the V gene TRBV6-2 or TRBV6-3, with D maybe TRBD2 (6 bases). V was clipped by 4 bases and J by 9 bases, with 11 bases between them. Germline V CDR1 and CDR2: MNHEY, SVGEGT. This CDR3 region has 12 residues. The CDR3 sequence: CASSLADTTQYF. CDR3 sequence (DNA): TGTGCCAGCAGTTTAGCGGACACAACGCAGTATTTT.

This clonotype was observed many times. The chain couples TRBV6-6 to TRBJ1-3, with 10 bases fitting TRBD1. The CDR3 runs 17 residues. Germline-derived CDR1 and CDR2 are MNHNY and SVGAGI (reference sequence). J was trimmed by 6 bases and V by 5 bases; bases with no gene match: 13. CDR3 region: CASSGAGQGIGKNTIYF. The CDR3 DNA follows: TGTGCCAGCAGTGGAGCGGGACAGGGGATAGGGAAAAACACCATATATTTT.

Judged by abundance, this clonotype is medium-sized. The chain recombines TRBV6-5 with TRBJ2-7; no clear D. Trimming pared 0 bases from V and 2 bases from J, leaving 8 bases between. The CDR3 sequence is 14 residues long. Germline assignment: CDR1 MNHEY and CDR2 SVGAGI. The CDR3 reads CASSYSSSAYEQYF. The CDR3 DNA sequence: TGTGCCAGCAGTTACTCCTCGTCAGCCTACGAGCAGTACTTC.

To note about this clonotype: As the CDR3 is not closed by the conserved phenylalanine or tryptophan, this likely results from a read error. The chain employs TRBV6-5 and TRBJ2-5; 9 positions match TRBD1. Germline CDR1 and CDR2: MNHEY and SVGAGI. The CDR3 extends over 15 amino acids. The CDR3 protein is CAISAGDRDVKTQYY. DNA of the CDR3: TGTGCCATCAGTGCAGGGGACAGGGATGTGAAGACCCAGTACTAC.

This clonotype was seen repeatedly, ten times or more. V usage is TRBV7-9 and J usage is TRBJ1-2, with D hard to call. The ends were cut back, 1 base at V and 1 base at J, with 16 bases in the middle. The germline CDR1 and CDR2 sequences are SEHNR and FQNEAQ (reference sequence). There are 17 residues in the CDR3. CDR3 nucleotides: TGTGCCAGCAGCTTAGGTCTGCAGGATACGCTTAACTATGGCTACACCTTC. This gives the protein CASSLGLQDTLNYGYTF.

The chain links TRBV30 to TRBJ2-4, with D possibly matching TRBD2 (6 bases). Germline V gene lookup returns CDR1 GTSNPN and CDR2 SVGIG (reference sequence). The CDR3 totals 15 residues. Trimming removed 1 base at V and 7 bases at J, with 17 bases between. The CDR3 region has the DNA TGTGCCTGGAGTGAGGGTAGCGGTAGCCGGAACATTCAGTACTTC. Translation gives CAWSEGSGSRNIQYF.

This clonotype was recorded many times. The chain links TRBV15 to TRBJ1-2; D is possibly TRBD1 (5 bases). Trimming left V 0 bases short and J 2 bases short, with 10 bases between. Germline loops: CDR1 LNHNV, CDR2 YYDKDF (reference sequence). The length of the CDR3 is 15 residues. CDR3 residues: CATSRDQTENYGYTF. In DNA, the CDR3 is TGTGCCACCAGCAGAGATCAGACAGAAAACTATGGCTACACCTTC.

The chain uses TRBV6-1 and TRBJ2-7, with D possibly matching TRBD1 (6 bases). Between the trimmed V and J ends, which lost 6 bases and 2 bases, there was a span of 23 bases. The germline gives CDR1 MNHNS, CDR2 SASEGT. The CDR3 has 17 residues. CDR3 region: CASRRRGQWDTTYEQYF. The CDR3 DNA is TGTGCCAGCAGACGTCGCGGACAGTGGGACACAACCTACGAGCAGTACTTC.

In this sample, this clonotype is medium-sized (0.01 to 0.1%). V is TRBV4-2 and J is TRBJ2-1; 9 bases fit TRBD1. From germline, CDR1 is LGHNA and CDR2 YNFKEQ. With 4 bases clipped from V and 8 bases from J, the junction kept 12 bases outside the gene matches. The CDR3 has 16 residues. CDR3 in amino acids: CASSRDPGQGGDEQFF. CDR3 in DNA: TGTGCCAGCAGCCGAGATCCGGGACAGGGTGGCGATGAGCAGTTCTTC.

The chain is built from TRBV24-1 and TRBJ2-3, with 14 bases lining up with TRBD2. Germline CDR1 is KGHDR and CDR2 is SFDVKD. CDR3 length: 16 residues. With 7 bases clipped from V and 0 bases from J, the junction kept 2 bases outside the gene matches. The CDR3 DNA reads as TGTGCCACCAGCGGGACTAGCGGGAGAAGCACAGATACGCAGTATTTT. Translating it yields CATSGTSGRSTDTQYF.

The V and J genes are TRBV5-4 and TRBJ1-2, with TRBD1 identical over 10 bases. Unmatched junction bases numbered 7, after V lost 1 base and J lost 4 bases. The CDR3 runs to 16 residues. CDR1 is SGHNT, CDR2 YYREEE, per germline (reference sequence). The CDR3 DNA follows: TGTGCCAGCAGCTTGTCCGGGACAGGGGAGTCCTATGGCTACACCTTC. As protein: CASSLSGTGESYGYTF.

This clonotype was detected a few times. This CDR3 is CASSRGLGEKNIQYF. CDR3 coding DNA: TGTGCCAGCAGCAGGGGATTAGGGGAAAAAAACATTCAGTACTTC. This chain links TRBV5-4 with TRBJ2-4, with a tentative D call TRBD1 (5 bases). V gave up 4 bases and J gave up 4 bases, with 15 bases separating them. The germline V gene encodes CDR1 SGHNT and CDR2 YYREEE (reference sequence). The CDR3 contains 15 residues.

V and J are TRBV20-1 and TRBJ2-7; either TRBD1 or TRBD2 may supply D (5 bases each). Between the trimmed V and J ends, which lost 3 bases and 3 bases, there was a span of 15 bases. Germline CDR1 is DFQATT and CDR2 is SNEGSKA (reference sequence). There are 14 residues in the CDR3. Here the CDR3 DNA reads TGCAGTGCTAGCTTCCGGGACGGATTCTACGAGCAGTACTTC. It encodes CSASFRDGFYEQYF.

By proportion, this clonotype is medium-sized. The rearrangement uses TRBV19 and TRBJ1-6, with TRBD1 matching 7 bases. Per germline, CDR1 LNHDA and CDR2 SQIVND (reference sequence). Unmatched junction bases numbered 9, after V lost 7 bases and J lost 6 bases. The CDR3 runs 15 residues. As DNA, the CDR3 is TGTGCCAGTACCCCCCGGGACAGTGCTAATTCACCCCTCCACTTT. Encoded protein: CASTPRDSANSPLHF.

This clonotype is medium-sized. This chain uses TRBV6-5 with TRBJ2-1; tentatively, D is TRBD1 (6 bases). Germline V gene data show CDR1 as MNHEY and CDR2 as SVGAGI. Between the trimmed V and J ends, which lost 2 bases and 5 bases, there was a span of 10 bases. There are 14 residues in the CDR3. This chain's CDR3 is CASSYQGPDNEQFF. DNA of the CDR3: TGTGCCAGCAGTTACCAGGGGCCAGACAATGAGCAGTTCTTC.

This clonotype showed up many times. The chain is built from TRBV6-5 and TRBJ1-5, with unresolved D. V lost 6 bases to trimming and J lost 0 bases, with 6 bases between them. CDR3 length: 13 amino acids. The germline V gene has CDR1 MNHEY and CDR2 SVGAGI. The CDR3 nucleotides read TGTGCCAGCAGACGAAATAGCAATCAGCCCCAGCATTTT. Its translation is CASRRNSNQPQHF.

A few counts support this clonotype. The chain joins TRBV10-1 to TRBJ1-6; D is undetermined. The CDR3 is 13 residues long. Trimming left V 4 bases short and J 7 bases short, with 8 bases between. Germline V lookup: CDR1 WNHNN, CDR2 SYGVQD (reference sequence). The CDR3 is CASSGGVNSPLHF. The DNA of the CDR3 is TGCGCCAGCAGTGGGGGAGTAAATTCACCCCTCCACTTT.

This clonotype is medium-sized by share. This chain links TRBV19 with TRBJ1-6, with TRBD1 matching over 7 bases. The V gene's germline CDR1 is LNHDA and CDR2 SQIVND (reference sequence). The CDR3 has 14 amino acids. V dropped 5 bases and J dropped 7; count of bases not matched to a gene: 5. The CDR3 DNA reads TGTGCCAGTAGTGCCAGACAGGGCAATTCACCCCTCCACTTT. This encodes CASSARQGNSPLHF.